This entry is about one T cell receptor beta chain. Which antigen it targets is not known. No much larger clone exists at a distance of one base, and base qualities are not known. These data are taken from a study of shared clonotypes between healthy human individuals (dated by TCRdb to 2018 to 2021). With regard to the full study: The cohort included three men and a couple of women between 18 and 49 years of age. To increase sequencing depth and limit assay-specific biases, TCR repertoire library preparation and sequencing were carried out by different laboratories using diverse techniques. Each donor's leukapheresis produced roughly between about 0.9 and 9.5 billion PBMCs. For each donor, CD4 naive and CD4 memory were each given three plates, CD8 naive was given two plates, and CD8 memory was given one plate. Blood TCR repertoires of roughly five healthy adults were deeply sequenced to estimate repertoire size and the extent of clonotype sharing between individuals.

Including the terminal cysteine and phenylalanine, the CDR3 comprises 16 residues. Only the CDR3 DNA stays, 48 bases, in frame from base 1. V is shortened by 1 base, J by 4 bases, and the region joining them spans 14 bases. The germline V gene (reference sequence) yields MNHEY for CDR1 and SMNVEV for CDR2. Results the study describes overall, beyond this receptor: Only blood was sampled, and tissue TCR repertoires likely differ from those in blood. Incomplete sequencing was indicated by rarefaction of sorted-subset datasets, despite the large sequencing depth. Clonotypes shared by all four sorted-subset donors showed higher generation probabilities than non-shared clonotypes. Across a few donors, around 5% of naive CD4, approximately 3.5% of naive CD8, around 2.5% of memory CD4, and under 0.45% of memory CD8 clonotypes were shared. Larger estimated clonotype richness was generally found for naive subsets than for memory subsets. The genetic and exposure-history diversity represented was limited by the small number of donors. Based on pairwise subsampling, the degree of clonotype sharing among donors was expected to be affected by sequencing depth.

CD8 naive samples were obtained by positive selection for CCR7 among CD45RO-negative cells, yielding a CD45RA+CCR7+ population from which TemRA cells were excluded. Healthy HIV-negative adults with no recently reported acute infections or vaccinations were included as donors. Every donor was a Caucasian adult living in Nashville, Tennessee, USA. Blood was obtained by leukapheresis, after which PBMCs were separated by Ficoll-Histopaque density gradient centrifugation and cryopreserved in liquid nitrogen vapor phase. Analytical flow cytometry was used to check the purity and quantity of every magnetically sorted T cell population. Genomic DNA was isolated from each sorted fraction and quantified by UV absorbance on a Nanodrop 2000c. Using the deep immunoSEQ assay, TCR CDR3 regions were amplified from genomic DNA by multiplex PCR. Extracted genomic DNA from each cell subset was spread evenly across all wells of several immunoSEQ 96-well plates, with each plate serving as a replicate. Each replicate PCR for sorted subsets received about 210 ng genomic DNA, equal to about 29,000 T cell genomes. Purified libraries were measured with a Qubit 3.0 fluorometer, size-checked on a Bioanalyzer 2100, and measured again with the KAPA Library Quantification kit. Every immunoSEQ 96-well plate was sequenced on a separate single-read 150-cycle Illumina NextSeq 550 flow cell. Regarding the original processing steps: Because the immunoSEQ output held only junctional sequences and lacked quality scores, the filtering could not match the filtering applied to full-length reads. Sequences were annotated with PyIR, a Python wrapper for IgBLAST v1.9, using IMGT germline references to assign V/J genes and CDR3. Reads were removed for weak V/J assignments (E-value above 1e-6), missing CDR3, stop codons, out-of-frame junctions, or ambiguous translated residues. V3J clonotypes were defined by identical inferred V gene, J gene, and CDR3 amino acid sequence. Percentage overlap between repertoires was computed as shared unique clonotypes divided by the size of the smaller repertoire. RTK rarefaction, the Chao1 estimator, and Recon v2.1 estimates of unobserved clonotypes were used to assess repertoire richness. OLGA was used to compute generation probabilities for all TCRbeta clonotypes that the gDNA method yielded from a handful of donors. TCRdb holds this immuneACCESS table with in-frame rearrangements only. Some clones are missing; in checked studies, unresolved V genes explain under half, and the rest has no known cause. V, J and clone size reflect that table, while D and trimming were determined from the DNA. This sample gives about 610,000 clones in total; approximately 96% of them show up just once. Jointly, the top ten make up roughly 0.1% of the sample.

Sequencing input: naive CD8+ T cells sorted from blood. Explained via the paper, the cell subset or site label denotes: CD45RA+CCR7+. The receptor was isolated from a woman in her twenties or thirties in good health. In this chain, TRBV27 is recombined with TRBJ1-5; no D gene is confidently identified. In nucleotides, the sequence is TGTGCCAGCAGTTTATACGTGCCGATGGGGAATCAGCCCCAGCATTTT. Its coded protein is CASSLYVPMGNQPQHF.